Below, 21 T cell receptor beta chains from the same sample are listed, as sequenced in a study of CD8+ T cells in alopecia areata. Stated treatment: oral pan-JAK inhibitor, 5-10 mg twice daily. Following RNA extraction, reverse transcription yielded cDNA that acted as the sequencing template. Some clones are missing from TCRdb's copy, which holds only in-frame ones; the method was immunoSEQ multiplex PCR. The sample includes 110,000 to 150,000 clones, roughly 54% seen only once; the top ten take around a sixth. The input for sequencing was CD8+ T cells sorted from blood, taken at week 4, from a patient treated with tofacitinib. The source is a human donor with alopecia areata.

Details on this clone: Other DNA sequences in the sample encode the same CDR3. The chain links TRBV6-5 to TRBJ2-7; D uncertain. Trimming took off 6 bases at V and 0 bases at J, with 6 bases between the two ends. The CDR3 contains 12 residues. Germline CDR1 and CDR2: MNHEY and SVGAGI. The CDR3 coding sequence is TGTGCCAGCAGGGGAAGCTCCTACGAGCAGTACTTC. Its translation: CASRGSSYEQYF.

This clone was detected ten times or more. The V and J genes are TRBV5-1 and TRBJ2-5, with TRBD1 matching over 7 bases. Germline trimming cut 3 bases from V and 5 bases from J; bases unmatched to any gene: 10. Germline V gene sequence: CDR1 SGHRS, CDR2 YFSETQ. This CDR3 spans 15 amino acids. CDR3 DNA: TGCGCCAGCAGCTCGCCCACAGGGGTTGAGGAGACCCAGTACTTC. As protein: CASSSPTGVEETQYF.

Comment on this clone: Sequence at one end of the junction differs from germline and may be a read error. Distinct nucleotide sequences in the sample also encode this CDR3. The V and J genes are TRBV29-1 and TRBJ2-2, with D uncertain. This CDR3 has 13 amino acids. Germline CDR1 and CDR2: SQVTM and ANQGSEA. The CDR3 spells CSVRQANTGELFF. CDR3 bases: TGCAGCGTCCGGCAGGCGAACACCGGAGAGCTGTTTTTT.

The rearrangement joins TRBV14 to TRBJ1-4; 10 bases agree with TRBD1. V shed 4 bases, J shed 10 bases, and the junction held 6 bases outside the gene matches. Germline loops: CDR1 SGHDN, CDR2 FVKESK. The CDR3 has 14 residues. The CDR3 sequence is CASSPTTGGGKLFF. The DNA of the CDR3 is TGTGCCAGCAGCCCTACGACAGGGGGCGGAAAACTGTTTTTT.

Written as DNA, the CDR3 is TGTGCCAGCAGCGAAAACAGTAAATTAGCCAAAAACATTCAGTACTTC. This translates into CASSENSKLAKNIQYF. The chain joins TRBV11-2 to TRBJ2-4; no clear D. CDR3 length: 16 amino acids. Germline V lookup: CDR1 SGHAT, CDR2 FQNNGV. V was shortened by 5 bases and J by 0 bases, with 14 bases between the two germline ends.

This chain uses TRBV6-4 with TRBJ2-5, with 14 bases lining up with TRBD2. The J segment lost 5 bases and the V segment lost 0 bases, leaving 2 bases of the junction unmatched. The CDR3 is made up of 16 amino acids. Germline loops: CDR1 MRHNA, CDR2 SNTAGT. CDR3 loop: CASSDSTSGGAETQYF. The CDR3 nucleotides read TGTGCCAGCAGTGACTCGACTAGCGGGGGGGCCGAGACCCAGTACTTC.

The chain uses TRBV2 and TRBJ1-2, with D perhaps TRBD1 (6 bases). Germline values: CDR1 SNHLY, CDR2 FYNNEI. The CDR3 sequence is 11 residues long. V lost 4 bases and J lost 8, with 8 bases in between. CDR3 nucleotides: TGTGCCAGCAGTGGGACAGCCGGCTACACCTTC. Translated, it gives CASSGTAGYTF.

This clone was observed many times. The chain employs TRBV15 and TRBJ1-1, with a possible D match to TRBD1 (6 bases). The V gene's germline CDR1 is LNHNV and CDR2 YYDKDF (reference sequence). The CDR3 length is 15 residues. V lost 1 base and J lost 6, with 15 bases in between. CDR3 loop: CATSRAPGGIAEAFF. In DNA form, the CDR3 reads TGTGCCACCAGCAGAGCCCCGGGGGGCATAGCTGAAGCTTTCTTT.

The gene calls are TRBV27 and TRBJ1-1, with D possibly matching TRBD1 (5 bases). The CDR3 is 17 residues long. In germline, CDR1 is MNHEY, CDR2 SMNVEV (reference sequence). Trimming left V 0 bases short and J 1 base short, with 15 bases between. Written as DNA, the CDR3 is TGTGCCAGCAGTTTATCTTATGGGGCGCATCCGAACACTGAAGCTTTCTTT. Translated, it gives CASSLSYGAHPNTEAFF.

This clone has more than one count but fewer than ten. J is TRBJ1-2 and V is TRBV5-4; 8 bases match TRBD1. The junction had 1 base not matched to a gene; V was cut back by 0 bases and J by 3 bases. The CDR3 loop spans 14 amino acids. Germline V gene sequence: CDR1 SGHNT, CDR2 YYREEE (reference sequence). The CDR3: CASSLDRGDYGYTF. CDR3 DNA: TGTGCCAGCAGCTTGGACAGGGGGGACTATGGCTACACCTTC. Full variable domain (rest looked up from reference TRBV5-4 and TRBJ1-2): ETGVTQSPTHLIKTRGQQVTLRCSSQSGHNTVSWYQQALGQGPQFIFQYYREEENGRGNFPPRFSGLQFPNYSSELNVNALELDDSALYLCASSLDRGDYGYTFGSGTRLTVV.

This clone was observed a single time. The CDR3 reads CASSLEGRGLGELFF. The DNA of the CDR3 is TGTGCCAGCAGCTTAGAAGGCAGGGGGCTTGGGGAGCTGTTTTTT. The rearrangement joins TRBV11-2 to TRBJ2-2; 8 nucleotides align to TRBD1. V lost 0 bases and J lost 8; bases outside the gene matches: 5. Germline CDR1 and CDR2: SGHAT and FQNNGV. CDR3 length equals 15 residues. The variable domain in full, completed from reference TRBV11-2 and TRBJ2-2, reads EAGVAQSPRYKIIEKRQSVAFWCNPISGHATLYWYQQILGQGPKLLIQFQNNGVVDDSQLPKDRFSAERLKGVDSTLKIQPAKLEDSAVYLCASSLEGRGLGELFFGEGSRLTVL.

In this sample, this clone turned up many times. The V and J genes are TRBV29-1 and TRBJ1-4, with a weak D call TRBD1 (5 bases). The V gene's germline CDR1 is SQVTM and CDR2 ANQGSEA. V lost 4 bases and J 6 bases, leaving 12 bases between the germline ends. The CDR3 length is 13 residues. CDR3: CSVVEGIDEKLFF. The CDR3, as DNA: TGCAGCGTTGTAGAGGGGATAGATGAAAAACTGTTTTTT.

In its sample, this clone was seen a few times. This sample also contains other DNA sequences that code for the same CDR3. The gene calls are TRBV5-6 and TRBJ1-5; tentative D call: TRBD1 (6 bases). The CDR3 has 14 amino acids. The germline gives CDR1 SGHDT, CDR2 YYEEEE. V lost 0 bases to trimming and J lost 2 bases, with 6 bases between them. The DNA for the CDR3 is TGTGCCAGCAGCTTGGGGACAGGCAATCAGCCCCAGCATTTT. This encodes CASSLGTGNQPQHF. Supplemented by reference TRBV5-6 and TRBJ1-5, the full variable domain reads DAGVTQSPTHLIKTRGQQVTLRCSPKSGHDTVSWYQQALGQGPQFIFQYYEEEERQRGNFPDRFSGHQFPNYSSELNVNALLLGDSALYLCASSLGTGNQPQHFGDGTRLSIL.

This chain joins TRBV13 and TRBJ2-2; 9 bases match TRBD1. This CDR3 comprises 14 residues. Germline V gene lookup returns CDR1 PRHDT and CDR2 FYEKMQ (reference sequence). Germline trimming cut 8 bases from V and 5 bases from J; bases unmatched to any gene: 6. The CDR3 DNA reads TGTGCCAGCGGATACAGGGGGCGAACCGGGGAGCTGTTTTTT. Translated: CASGYRGRTGELFF.

V is TRBV29-1 and J is TRBJ1-2; TRBD1 matches 9 bases. J was trimmed by 2 bases and V by 2 bases; bases with no gene match: 15. Germline values: CDR1 SQVTM, CDR2 ANQGSEA. This CDR3 is 18 amino acids long. CDR3 DNA sequence: TGCAGCGTTGAAACCCCCGGGACAGGGCCCGAGTTGAACTATGGCTACACCTTC. Its translation: CSVETPGTGPELNYGYTF.

V is TRBV27 and J is TRBJ2-7, with 12 nucleotides matching TRBD1. Unmatched junction bases numbered 9, after V lost 4 bases and J lost 5 bases. CDR3 length: 16 amino acids. Germline CDR1 reads MNHEY; CDR2 reads SMNVEV (reference sequence). The CDR3 DNA reads TGTGCCAGCAGTTCCTCCGGGACAGGGGGCGTGAACGAGCAGTACTTC. Translating it yields CASSSSGTGGVNEQYF.

The V and J genes are TRBV19 and TRBJ1-2; 10 bases align to TRBD1. This CDR3 is built from 16 residues. Germline CDR1 reads LNHDA; CDR2 reads SQIVND (reference sequence). J gave up 2 bases and V 0 bases, and 3 bases lay outside the gene matches. CDR3 residues: CASSIDLTGGNYGYTF. CDR3 sequence (DNA): TGTGCCAGTAGTATAGACTTGACAGGGGGCAACTATGGCTACACCTTC.

The V and J genes are TRBV27 and TRBJ2-3; D remains unclear. The CDR3 spans 13 residues. V lost 7 bases, J lost 2 bases, and 10 bases lay in between. The germline V gene has CDR1 MNHEY and CDR2 SMNVEV (reference sequence). The CDR3 sequence is CASTGRFTDTQYF. CDR3 bases: TGTGCCAGCACTGGGCGGTTCACAGATACGCAGTATTTT.

The chain combines TRBV4-3 with TRBJ2-6, with 11 bases that match TRBD1. V lost 4 bases and J lost 2; bases outside the gene matches: 4. The germline gives CDR1 LGHNA, CDR2 YSLEER. CDR3 length: 17 amino acids. CDR3 in amino acids: CASSPGTGGAGANVLTF. The CDR3 bases are TGCGCCAGCAGCCCTGGGACAGGGGGAGCTGGGGCCAACGTCCTGACTTTC.

This chain connects TRBV7-3 to TRBJ2-3; D not resolved. Per germline, CDR1 SGHTA and CDR2 FQGTGA. This CDR3 is built from 14 residues. Trimming removed 0 bases from V and 2 bases from J, with 6 bases in between. CDR3 region: CASSLTSATDTQYF. CDR3 nucleotides: TGTGCCAGCAGCTTAACTTCGGCCACAGATACGCAGTATTTT.

V gene TRBV30 combines with J gene TRBJ2-5, with D perhaps being TRBD1 or TRBD2 (6 bases each). V was cut by 0 bases and J by 5 bases, with 10 bases left in between. The CDR3 extends over 13 amino acids. Germline V gives CDR1 GTSNPN, CDR2 SVGIG (reference sequence). The CDR3 is CAWSVGGRETQYF. Here the CDR3 DNA reads TGTGCCTGGAGTGTAGGGGGGCGTGAGACCCAGTACTTC.